This T cell receptor (beta chain) was sequenced in a study of blood T cell repertoires in COVID-19. Background on the study: Collection of acute and convalescent COVID-19 samples took place in the United States, Italy and Spain. In each case, the material was cDNA or gDNA derived from T cells, B-cell-depleted T cells, or PBMCs.

V lost 3 bases and J 2 bases, leaving 8 bases between the germline ends. CDR1 is DFQATT and CDR2 is SNEGSKA in the germline V gene (reference sequence). The CDR3 is made up of 12 amino acids. As originally analysed: Researchers report that nucleated cell counts were estimated from reference gene primer amplification. The repertoire was sequenced with immunoSEQ multiplex PCR; TCRdb's copy has only in-frame clones and lacks some. V and J calls and clone size are given by that table; D and trimming were obtained from the DNA. The sample has approximately 91,000 clones; over 70% are singletons. The sequence was collected from a man between 70 and 80 years old with acute or convalescent COVID-19. This chain uses TRBV20-1 with TRBJ2-7; D gene unclear. The specimen sequenced was peripheral blood. This CDR3 is CSASAGTYEQYF. The CDR3 coding sequence is TGCAGTGCTAGTGCAGGAACCTACGAGCAGTACTTC.